Below are 17 T cell receptor beta chains sequenced from a single sample in a study of preoperative IRX-2 immunotherapy in early breast cancer. Some clones are missing from TCRdb's copy, which holds only in-frame ones; the method was immunoSEQ multiplex PCR. The table shows more than 20,000 clones, with 70% to 90% occurring only once. Specified treatment: preoperative locoregional IRX-2 cytokine immunotherapy. The sequences come from lymph node tissue, collected after IRX-2 immunotherapy. The receptors derive from a human donor with breast cancer.

The rearrangement links TRBV4-1 to TRBJ2-5; the match to TRBD2 covers 10 bases. The germline gives CDR1 MGHRA, CDR2 YSYEKL. There are 17 residues in the CDR3. V lost 2 bases to trimming and J lost 5 bases; unmatched junction nucleotides: 11. This CDR3 reads CASSQRLQRGGRETQYF. The CDR3, as DNA: TGCGCCAGCAGCCAAAGGCTCCAGCGGGGGGGCCGGGAGACCCAGTACTTC.

This chain joins TRBV6-4 and TRBJ2-1; TRBD1 is a possible D gene (6 bases). This CDR3 contains 15 residues. The V and J ends lost 5 bases and 1 base respectively, with 12 bases between them. Germline V gene data show CDR1 as MRHNA and CDR2 as SNTAGT. The CDR3 bases are TGTGCCAGCAGTTACCCTAGGGGGTCCTACAATGAGCAGTTCTTC. Its protein is CASSYPRGSYNEQFF.

Concerning this clone: At one end, the junction sequence differs from germline, possibly due to a read error. J is TRBJ1-1 and V is TRBV28, with 10 bases fitting TRBD1. The CDR3 is 15 residues long. The V gene's germline CDR1 is MDHEN and CDR2 SYDVKM. The CDR3 sequence: CASSLGRQGANETFF. The CDR3 DNA is TGTGCCAGCAGTTTAGGGCGACAGGGGGCAAATGAAACTTTCTTT.

J is TRBJ1-3 and V is TRBV19, with D hard to call. The CDR3 extends over 15 amino acids. The V end was cut by 5 bases, the J end by 0 bases, with 11 bases between. Germline CDR1 is LNHDA and CDR2 is SQIVND (reference sequence). This CDR3 reads CASSPRVGSGNTIYF. The DNA for the CDR3 is TGTGCCAGTAGTCCCCGGGTGGGCTCTGGAAACACCATATATTTT.

This clone was counted between two and nine times. This chain joins TRBV18 and TRBJ2-2; D possibly matches TRBD1 or TRBD2 (6 bases each). Germline V CDR1 and CDR2: KGHSH, LQKENI. The CDR3 totals 15 residues. V dropped 2 bases and J dropped 5 bases, with 12 bases sitting between them. The CDR3 DNA sequence: TGTGCCAGCTCACCAACCGGGGGCCGTACCGGGGAGCTGTTTTTT. Protein sequence: CASSPTGGRTGELFF.

This rearrangement joins TRBV28 to TRBJ1-5, with 8 bases lining up with TRBD1. The CDR3 length is 16 residues. Germline lookup yields CDR1 MDHEN and CDR2 SYDVKM. V was pared by 6 bases and J by 6 bases, with 13 bases of the junction left unmatched. CDR3 DNA: TGTGCCAGCAGCTTTAAGGGCAGGGGGCAGTTTCAGCCCCAGCATTTT. It yields the protein CASSFKGRGQFQPQHF.

The chain combines TRBV11-3 with TRBJ1-3; possibly TRBD1 for D (5 bases). Germline V gene lookup returns CDR1 SGHNT and CDR2 YENEEA. V lost 3 bases and J 1 base, leaving 10 bases between the germline ends. This CDR3 region has 15 residues. Here the CDR3 DNA reads TGTGCCAGCAGCTTTGGGGGAGGATCTGGAAACACCATATATTTT. Amino acids: CASSFGGGSGNTIYF. The complete variable domain, with remaining parts taken from reference TRBV11-3 and TRBJ1-3, reads EAGVVQSPRYKIIEKKQPVAFWCNPISGHNTLYWYLQNLGQGPELLIRYENEEAVDDSQLPKDRFSAERLKGVDSTLKIQPAELGDSAVYLCASSFGGGSGNTIYFGEGSWLTVV.

The chain couples TRBV9 to TRBJ2-3; the D gene is possibly TRBD2 (6 bases). This CDR3 has 14 residues. The V end was cut by 5 bases, the J end by 4 bases, with 14 bases between. Germline V gives CDR1 SGDLS, CDR2 YYNGEE. The CDR3 region has the DNA TGTGCCAGCAGTGATTTACTAGCATCAGATACGCAGTATTTT. This codes for CASSDLLASDTQYF.

Concerning this clone itself: Other nucleotide sequences in the sample specify the same CDR3. The J gene is TRBJ1-4, the V gene TRBV11-3; the D gene is possibly TRBD1 (5 bases). In germline, CDR1 is SGHNT, CDR2 YENEEA. Deletions cut 3 bases from V and 8 bases from J, with 13 bases between. This CDR3 comprises 14 residues. CDR3 nucleotides: TGTGCCAGCAGCTTGGGGCAGGGCGGAGAAAAACTGTTTTTT. Residues: CASSLGQGGEKLFF.

This clone appeared once. This chain uses TRBV18 with TRBJ2-6; TRBD1 agrees at 7 bases. V trimming: 4 bases; J trimming: 2 bases; junction bases outside the gene matches: 5. The CDR3 is made up of 16 amino acids. Germline V gene sequence: CDR1 KGHSH, CDR2 LQKENI. The DNA of the CDR3 is TGTGCCAGCTCACAGACTACAGGGGCTGGGGCCAACGTCCTGACTTTC. It codes for CASSQTTGAGANVLTF.

The chain links TRBV19 to TRBJ1-3; D gene unclear. The CDR3 length is 12 residues. V lost 5 bases to trimming and J lost 4 bases, with 6 bases between them. Germline-derived CDR1 and CDR2 are LNHDA and SQIVND (reference sequence). The CDR3 here is CASSDQGNTIYF. Here the CDR3 DNA reads TGTGCCAGTAGTGACCAAGGAAACACCATATATTTT.

The V call is TRBV19, the J call TRBJ1-4; possibly TRBD1 for D (5 bases). The ends were cut back, 2 bases at V and 7 bases at J, with 11 bases in the middle. Germline V gives CDR1 LNHDA, CDR2 SQIVND (reference sequence). The CDR3 totals 14 residues. The CDR3 nucleotides are TGTGCCAGTAGTATACGGTTGAGGGGTGAAAAACTGTTTTTT. Amino acid sequence: CASSIRLRGEKLFF.

The V call is TRBV18, the J call TRBJ1-6, with a tentative D call TRBD1 (5 bases). Germline V lookup: CDR1 KGHSH, CDR2 LQKENI. V gave up 3 bases and J gave up 6 bases, with 15 bases separating them. CDR3 length equals 16 residues. The CDR3 DNA reads TGTGCCAGCTCACCCTCCGAAGGGGTTTCTAATTCACCCCTCCACTTT. It encodes CASSPSEGVSNSPLHF.

The CDR3 sequence: CASSATQGYQETQYF. DNA of the CDR3: TGTGCCAGCAGTGCGACCCAGGGGTACCAAGAGACCCAGTACTTC. J is TRBJ2-5 and V is TRBV6-8; a possible D gene is TRBD1 (6 bases). Looked up from germline, CDR1 is MNHGY and CDR2 is SAAAGT. The CDR3 runs to 15 residues. Deletions cut 5 bases from V and 0 bases from J, with 13 bases between.

The genes are TRBV11-3 and TRBJ1-1; D not certain. The CDR3 is 15 amino acids. The V gene's germline CDR1 is SGHNT and CDR2 YENEEA. Trimming stripped 1 base from V and 3 bases from J, with 12 bases between. As DNA, the CDR3 is TGTGCCAGCAGCTTAGGGGGTGCGCGTTACACTGAAGCTTTCTTT. This codes for CASSLGGARYTEAFF.

This chain joins TRBV6-8 and TRBJ2-3; a weak D match, TRBD2 (6 bases). The V gene's germline CDR1 is MNHGY and CDR2 SAAAGT. CDR3 length: 13 amino acids. Trimming shortened V by 7 bases and J by 3 bases, and 11 bases separated the two germline ends. CDR3: CASKASGTDTQYF. DNA for the CDR3: TGTGCCAGCAAAGCCAGCGGGACAGATACGCAGTATTTT.

The rearrangement joins TRBV30 to TRBJ2-7, with unresolved D. V was clipped by 0 bases and J by 6 bases, with 12 bases between them. Germline-derived CDR1 and CDR2 are GTSNPN and SVGIG (reference sequence). This CDR3 is built from 13 residues. The DNA for the CDR3 is TGTGCCTGGAGTGTACTCCCGCGAGGCGAGCAGTACTTC. It specifies CAWSVLPRGEQYF.